One TCR beta chain is described in this entry. The antigen is undetermined. CDR1 is SGHTA, CDR2 FQGNSA, per germline. With 3 bases clipped from V and 5 bases from J, the junction kept 7 bases outside the gene matches. CDR3 size: 15 residues. This specimen belongs to a study of T cell responses to AZD1222 COVID-19 vaccine. General study points: No day 14 peak samples; only post-peak repertoires were characterized. Mapped onto spike, vaccine-associated CD4 TCRs spanned it and were dominant at 160-218 and 743-854.

Repertoires were generated with immunoSEQ multiplex PCR, while TCRdb's copy carries only in-frame clones and drops some. The table has tens of thousands of clones, about 88% seen once. This sample comprised peripheral blood, obtained 28 days after the second AZD1222 dose. The chain couples TRBV7-2 to TRBJ2-1, with 7 bases matching TRBD1. The TCR originated in an adult who received the AZD1222 COVID-19 vaccine. CDR3 protein: CASSFDRAKNNEQFF. CDR3 coding DNA: TGTGCCAGCAGCTTCGACAGGGCGAAAAACAATGAGCAGTTCTTC.